This T cell receptor beta chain is from a study of T cells in Graves' hyperthyroidism and ophthalmopathy. What was amplified from RNA transcripts were TCR beta CDR3 regions. HTBI primers were used for first-round RT-PCR of the TCR CDR3. TCRdb processed the multiplex PCR reads anew with MiXCR; each CDR3 protein has one entry. The profile shows 240,000 or so distinct CDR3 sequences, around 15% of them singletons. In this sample, this clonotype turned up a few times. Its target is not known. A much more abundant neighbour one base away suggests this may be a read error. Lacking the conserved final phenylalanine or tryptophan, this CDR3 likely reflects a read error. General study findings and limits: In blood, most of the thyroid clonotypes expanded above 0.001 were also present.

The CDR3 is made up of 19 amino acids. The V end was cut by 0 bases, the J end by 0 bases, with 18 bases between. Germline CDR1 is MNHEY and CDR2 is SMNVEV (reference sequence). The TCR comes from a woman aged 18 to 35 with Graves' ophthalmopathy. This chain links TRBV27 with TRBJ2-1; D remains ambiguous. Sample: blood. Here the CDR3 reads CASSLSVSLGQTSYNEQFL. The CDR3 bases are TGTGCCAGCAGTTTATCAGTAAGTCTGGGCCAGACCTCCTACAATGAGCAGTTCCTC.